The 20 T cell receptor beta chains below come from one sample, sequenced in a study of PD-1 blockade in classical Hodgkin lymphoma. Libraries were prepared by immunoSEQ multiplex PCR; TCRdb keeps only in-frame clonotypes and omits some of them. The sample yields under 30,000 clones, roughly 70% seen once. No patient escaped relapse after autologous stem cell transplantation, and brentuximab vedotin exposure varied. The sequencing used peripheral blood mononuclear cells (PBMCs), collected before the second cycle of nivolumab. Receptors were obtained from a human donor with classical Hodgkin lymphoma.

This chain uses TRBV30 with TRBJ1-1; D not certain. Germline values: CDR1 GTSNPN, CDR2 SVGIG (reference sequence). The CDR3 has 11 residues. The V end lost 5 bases, the J end lost 1 base, and 5 bases lay between the germline ends. The CDR3: CAWVKNTEAFF. For the CDR3, the DNA is TGTGCCTGGGTGAAGAACACTGAAGCTTTCTTT.

This clone is medium-sized within its sample. This chain uses TRBV5-5 with TRBJ2-7; D not certain. CDR3 length equals 13 residues. Trimming took 1 base from V and 4 from J, leaving 9 bases between them. Per germline, CDR1 SGHKS and CDR2 YYEKEE (reference sequence). CDR3: CASSLNHAYEQYF. CDR3 in DNA: TGTGCCAGCAGCTTGAATCATGCGTACGAGCAGTACTTC.

This chain joins TRBV5-6 and TRBJ1-2; TRBD1 matches 9 bases. From germline, CDR1 is SGHDT and CDR2 YYEEEE. The CDR3 has 13 residues. After removal of 4 bases from V and 2 bases from J, the junction contained 0 bases not matched to a gene. The CDR3 protein is CASSGTGNYGYTF. The CDR3 bases are TGTGCCAGCAGCGGGACAGGGAACTATGGCTACACCTTC.

Judged by abundance, this clone is medium-sized. DNA of the CDR3: TGTGCCAGCAGTTACCGACTCAACCAGGGGTACGAGCAGTACTTC. Its protein is CASSYRLNQGYEQYF. The chain has TRBV6-5 and TRBJ2-7, with D maybe TRBD1 (6 bases). This CDR3 is built from 15 residues. V was clipped by 2 bases and J by 4 bases, with 15 bases between them. Germline assignment: CDR1 MNHEY and CDR2 SVGAGI.

The chain combines TRBV11-2 with TRBJ1-1; possibly TRBD1 for D (5 bases). Germline V gene sequence: CDR1 SGHAT, CDR2 FQNNGV. The CDR3 spans 14 residues. The ends were cut back, 1 base at V and 8 bases at J, with 14 bases in the middle. CDR3 region: CASSLVGVLGEAFF. CDR3 sequence (DNA): TGTGCCAGCAGCTTAGTAGGGGTGCTGGGAGAAGCTTTCTTT.

This chain links TRBV11-3 with TRBJ1-1, with D possibly matching TRBD1 (6 bases). The CDR3 is 15 amino acids. V was clipped by 5 bases and J by 5 bases, with 18 bases between them. Germline V gene lookup returns CDR1 SGHNT and CDR2 YENEEA. CDR3: CASSPRGYDGTEAFF. The CDR3 DNA follows: TGTGCCAGCAGCCCTAGGGGGTACGATGGTACTGAAGCTTTCTTT.

This clone was recorded once. The chain couples TRBV10-3 to TRBJ2-7, with D unresolved. Trimming cost V 0 bases and J 3 bases, with 6 bases left between them. This CDR3 is 13 amino acids long. Looked up from germline, CDR1 is ENHRY and CDR2 is SYGVKD. The CDR3: CAISESTVYEQYF. For the CDR3, the DNA is TGTGCCATCAGTGAGTCGACGGTCTACGAGCAGTACTTC.

This chain joins TRBV2 and TRBJ1-1; D gene unclear. The ends were cut back, 7 bases at V and 1 base at J, with 16 bases in the middle. CDR1 and CDR2 (germline): SNHLY, FYNNEI. The CDR3 has 15 amino acids. CDR3 DNA sequence: TGTGCCAGCATCCCGCATGCAGCGACGAACACTGAAGCTTTCTTT. This translates into CASIPHAATNTEAFF. The full variable domain, in which reference TRBV2 and TRBJ1-1 provide the parts outside the CDR3, is EPEVTQTPSHQVTQMGQEVILRCVPISNHLYFYWYRQILGQKVEFLVSFYNNEISEKSEIFDDQFSVERPDGSNFTLKIRSTKLEDSAMYFCASIPHAATNTEAFFGQGTRLTVV.

The V call is TRBV11-1, the J call TRBJ2-7; D ambiguous. Germline lookup yields CDR1 SGHAT and CDR2 FQDESV (reference sequence). The CDR3 spans 14 residues. Trimming removed 5 bases at V and 1 base at J, with 12 bases between. DNA for the CDR3: TGTGCCAGCAGCCCGGACCCTCTTTCCTACGAGCAGTACTTC. Translated: CASSPDPLSYEQYF.

This clone was detected a few times. The chain joins TRBV7-9 to TRBJ1-6; D not certain. Trimming left V 6 bases short and J 8 bases short, with 11 bases between. CDR1 SEHNR and CDR2 FQNEAQ come from the germline V gene (reference sequence). CDR3 size: 13 residues. The CDR3 DNA follows: TGTGCCAGCAGAAAAGTAAGGGATTCACCCCTCCACTTT. It codes for CASRKVRDSPLHF.

This clone was seen a few times. Written as DNA, the CDR3 is TGCGCCCTGGGTCCAGGGGGTGACGGTGAGCAGTTCTTC. Its translation: CALGPGGDGEQFF. The chain employs TRBV5-1 and TRBJ2-1; 7 bases are shared with TRBD1. In germline, CDR1 is SGHRS, CDR2 YFSETQ. J lost 9 bases, V lost 10 bases, and 13 bases had no gene match. There are 13 residues in the CDR3.

As for this clone: One junction end does not reproduce the germline sequence, and a read error may be involved. The genes are TRBV30 and TRBJ2-3; TRBD2 matches at 10 bases. Germline loops: CDR1 GTSNPN, CDR2 SVGIG (reference sequence). The CDR3 totals 14 residues. The CDR3 bases are TGCTCCCTATTAGCGGGGGGTATAACAGATACGCAGTATTTT. As protein: CSLLAGGITDTQYF.

V gene TRBV13 combines with J gene TRBJ1-2; perhaps TRBD1 as D (6 bases). CDR1 is PRHDT and CDR2 is FYEKMQ in the germline V gene (reference sequence). V was shortened by 4 bases and J by 6 bases, with 24 bases between the two germline ends. The CDR3 is made up of 17 amino acids. CDR3: CASSSIRGALSVDGYTF. As DNA, the CDR3 is TGTGCCAGCAGCTCGATTAGGGGGGCCCTCTCGGTGGATGGCTACACCTTC.

V is TRBV27 and J is TRBJ1-2, with a tentative D call TRBD1 (5 bases). Germline loops: CDR1 MNHEY, CDR2 SMNVEV (reference sequence). The CDR3 length is 14 residues. Trimming shortened V by 10 bases and J by 2 bases, and 17 bases separated the two germline ends. The CDR3 sequence: CATDWGRSNYGYTF. The CDR3 nucleotides are TGTGCCACCGACTGGGGGAGGTCAAACTATGGCTACACCTTC.

This chain uses TRBV30 with TRBJ1-2, with D possibly matching TRBD1 (5 bases). CDR1 GTSNPN and CDR2 SVGIG come from the germline V gene (reference sequence). The CDR3 spans 12 residues. V dropped 2 bases and J dropped 8 bases, with 12 bases sitting between them. Here the CDR3 reads CAWSWGDGGYTF. The CDR3 DNA sequence: TGTGCCTGGAGTTGGGGGGATGGAGGCTACACCTTC.

CDR3 coding DNA: TGCGCCAGCAGCCAAGAGGATAGGGACAGGGGGAGATACACCTTC. Its protein is CASSQEDRDRGRYTF. The V and J genes are TRBV4-3 and TRBJ1-2; 11 bases agree with TRBD1. The CDR3 extends over 15 amino acids. Germline values: CDR1 LGHNA, CDR2 YSLEER. The V gene end was trimmed by 0 bases and the J gene end by 11 bases; junction bases not matched to a gene: 8.

The chain employs TRBV6-1 and TRBJ2-1, with 10 nucleotides matching TRBD1. This CDR3 spans 16 amino acids. Per germline, CDR1 MNHNS and CDR2 SASEGT. J lost 6 bases, V lost 4 bases, and 9 bases had no gene match. CDR3 protein: CASSATGTGAANEQFF. As DNA, the CDR3 is TGTGCCAGCAGTGCCACCGGGACAGGGGCGGCCAATGAGCAGTTCTTC.

The V and J genes are TRBV5-6 and TRBJ1-4; D may be TRBD1 (6 bases). Germline loops: CDR1 SGHDT, CDR2 YYEEEE. The CDR3 is made up of 17 amino acids. Trimming removed 0 bases from V and 7 bases from J, with 19 bases in between. CDR3 in DNA: TGTGCCAGCAGCTTGGCGGAGGGGGGCCAACGGGCTGAAAAACTGTTTTTT. Its protein is CASSLAEGGQRAEKLFF.

This sequence joins TRBV7-2 and TRBJ2-7; 8 positions match TRBD2. CDR1 and CDR2 (germline): SGHTA, FQGNSA. This CDR3 is 14 amino acids long. The V and J ends lost 5 bases and 5 bases, in that order; junction bases with no gene match: 8. The CDR3 sequence: CASSRSGGPNEQYF. CDR3 coding DNA: TGTGCCAGCAGCCGTTCGGGGGGGCCGAACGAGCAGTACTTC.

This rearrangement joins TRBV7-8 to TRBJ1-1, with D tentatively TRBD1 (5 bases). This CDR3 contains 15 residues. Germline V gene data show CDR1 as SGHVS and CDR2 as FQNEAQ. The V end was cut by 2 bases, the J end by 0 bases, with 10 bases between. The CDR3 loop reads CASSLPGPVNTEAFF. For the CDR3, the DNA is TGTGCCAGCAGCTTACCGGGACCTGTGAACACTGAAGCTTTCTTT.